These T cell receptor beta chains were read from a single sample in a study of blood T cell repertoires in COVID-19. The data were produced by immunoSEQ multiplex PCR, yet TCRdb's version contains in-frame clones alone and is incomplete. Here the sample spans some 250,000 clones, around 79% being singletons. Sequenced: peripheral blood. All receptors derive from a woman of 80 years or more with acute or convalescent COVID-19. Each CDR3 is given with its conserved first and last residue. The D gene is left open where the match is weak. Clone size is shown for a subset of rows, as once, few, many or a class of expanded clone.

DNA: TGTGCCAGCAGTCCCCGGGACAGGGGGCACGCTGAAGCTTTCTTT
CDR3: CASSPRDRGHAEAFF
J: TRBJ1-1
V: TRBV6-5
size: -
D: TRBD1

DNA: TGTGCCAGCAGCTTAAGACAGGTTGATCAGCCCCAGCATTTT
CDR3: CASSLRQVDQPQHF
J: TRBJ1-5
V: TRBV5-6
size: few
D: -

DNA: TGTGCCAGCAGCTCCCGACAGGGAGGCGGGGAGCTGTTTTTT
CDR3: CASSSRQGGGELFF
J: TRBJ2-2
V: TRBV5-4
size: -
D: -

DNA: TGTGCCTGGAGTGGGAGGACCCGGATATCTGAAGCTTTCTTT
CDR3: CAWSGRTRISEAFF
J: TRBJ1-1
V: TRBV30
size: -
D: -

DNA: TGTGCCAGCAGTGTTGCCGGGACAGGCATCTCTGGAAACACCATATATTTT
CDR3: CASSVAGTGISGNTIYF
J: TRBJ1-3
V: TRBV2
size: -
D: TRBD1

DNA: TGTGCCAGCACGGGACTACCTAACAATGAGCAGTTCTTC
CDR3: CASTGLPNNEQFF
J: TRBJ2-1
V: TRBV3-1/TRBV3-2
size: -
D: TRBD2

DNA: TGCAGCGGATCCGGGACTAGCCGGGGCCATGAGCAGTTCTTC
CDR3: CSGSGTSRGHEQFF
J: TRBJ2-1
V: TRBV29-1
size: -
D: TRBD2

DNA: TGCGCCAGCAGCCTGGAGGGGGTATCCAATCAGCCCCAGCATTTT
CDR3: CASSLEGVSNQPQHF
J: TRBJ1-5
V: TRBV5-1
size: few
D: -

DNA: TGTGCTAGTGGTTTAGCTGTACGGGTGAATGAGCAGTTCTTC
CDR3: CASGLAVRVNEQFF
J: TRBJ2-1
V: TRBV12-5
size: -
D: -

DNA: TGTGCCAGCAGCTTACGCGGGACAGGCGCATCTTATAACTATGGCTACACCTTC
CDR3: CASSLRGTGASYNYGYTF
J: TRBJ1-2
V: TRBV7-9
size: few
D: TRBD1

DNA: TGTGCCAGCAGCCTTACAGGGGGCCCAGCTTTCTTT
CDR3: CASSLTGGPAFF
J: TRBJ1-1
V: TRBV12-3/TRBV12-4
size: -
D: TRBD1

DNA: TGTGCCAGCAGTGAACAACAGTCTGACCCGCAGTATTTT
CDR3: CASSEQQSDPQYF
J: TRBJ2-3
V: TRBV6-1
size: -
D: -

DNA: TGTGCCAGTAGTATTAGGACAGAAATCTATAGCAATCAGCCCCAGCATTTT
CDR3: CASSIRTEIYSNQPQHF
J: TRBJ1-5
V: TRBV19
size: -
D: -

DNA: TGTGCCAGCAGTTATAAGACAGCCAGTAATGAAAAACTGTTTTTT
CDR3: CASSYKTASNEKLFF
J: TRBJ1-4
V: TRBV28
size: -
D: -

DNA: TGTGCCAGCTCACACCGGGACAGTATGAACACTGAAGCTTTCTTT
CDR3: CASSHRDSMNTEAFF
J: TRBJ1-1
V: TRBV18
size: -
D: TRBD1

DNA: TGTGCCAGCAGTTTATCAACCGGGGATGGGAACTATGGCTACACCTTC
CDR3: CASSLSTGDGNYGYTF
J: TRBJ1-2
V: TRBV27
size: once
D: -

DNA: TGTGCCACCAGTGGCTCTAGCGGCGATACGCAGTATTTT
CDR3: CATSGSSGDTQYF
J: TRBJ2-3
V: TRBV24-1
size: once
D: TRBD2

DNA: TGTGCTACCAGACTGGAGACAGGGCGTAGCAATCAGCCCCAGCATTTT
CDR3: CATRLETGRSNQPQHF
J: TRBJ1-5
V: TRBV12-5
size: -
D: TRBD1

DNA: TGCGCCAGCAGCCCGACCGCGGGGGGCGATGGCTACACCTTC
CDR3: CASSPTAGGDGYTF
J: TRBJ1-2
V: TRBV5-1
size: -
D: -

DNA: TGTGCCAGCAGCCCGGACAGGGCGGCCAGCTCCTATAATTCACCCCTCCACTTT
CDR3: CASSPDRAASSYNSPLHF
J: TRBJ1-6
V: TRBV28
size: -
D: TRBD1

DNA: TGTGCCACCTACCGAGCTTCCCTTAACTCTGGGGCCAACGTCCTGACTTTC
CDR3: CATYRASLNSGANVLTF
J: TRBJ2-6
V: TRBV11-2
size: -
D: -

DNA: TGTGCCAGTAGTATAGGTAGCAGGGGCAACACTGAAGCTTTCTTT
CDR3: CASSIGSRGNTEAFF
J: TRBJ1-1
V: TRBV19
size: -
D: -

DNA: TGTGCCAGCAGTGATTCCGGGAAGGGAAACACCATATATTTT
CDR3: CASSDSGKGNTIYF
J: TRBJ1-3
V: TRBV6-6
size: -
D: -

DNA: TGTGCCAGCGCTGGGACAGTAAATTCACCCCTCCACTTT
CDR3: CASAGTVNSPLHF
J: TRBJ1-6
V: TRBV27
size: -
D: TRBD1

DNA: TGCGCCAGCAGCCAAGATTCCCGGCGGGGGAGCACCGGGGAGCTGTTTTTT
CDR3: CASSQDSRRGSTGELFF
J: TRBJ2-2
V: TRBV4-1
size: -
D: TRBD2

DNA: TGTGCCAGCAGTTCCGTCGGGGCTAGCGGGAAGTACGAGCAGTACTTC
CDR3: CASSSVGASGKYEQYF
J: TRBJ2-7
V: TRBV28
size: -
D: TRBD2

DNA: TGCGCCAGCAGCTTGGCGACAGGAAATAGCTACGCCGGGGAGCTGTTTTTT
CDR3: CASSLATGNSYAGELFF
J: TRBJ2-2
V: TRBV5-1
size: -
D: -

DNA: TGTGCCAGCAGCCCTATAGCAGGGTTTGTTGGCGGGGAGCTGTTTTTT
CDR3: CASSPIAGFVGGELFF
J: TRBJ2-2
V: TRBV7-7
size: -
D: -

DNA: TGTGCCAGCAGTTACTCGGTGGGGGCGAGGGATCAGCCCCAGCATTTT
CDR3: CASSYSVGARDQPQHF
J: TRBJ1-5
V: TRBV6-5
size: -
D: -

DNA: TGTGCCAGCAGCCCCCACTTCGACTATGGCTACACCTTC
CDR3: CASSPHFDYGYTF
J: TRBJ1-2
V: TRBV7-9
size: few
D: -

DNA: TGTGCCTCCGGGACAGGTGGCAATTCACCCCTCCACTTT
CDR3: CASGTGGNSPLHF
J: TRBJ1-6
V: TRBV30
size: -
D: TRBD1

DNA: TGCAGCGGGGCCCAGGGGAACACCATATATTTT
CDR3: CSGAQGNTIYF
J: TRBJ1-3
V: TRBV29-1
size: -
D: -

DNA: TGTGCCAGCAGTGGACTAGCCCGGTGGGAGCAGTACTTC
CDR3: CASSGLARWEQYF
J: TRBJ2-7
V: TRBV6-2/TRBV6-3
size: -
D: TRBD2

DNA: TGTGCCAGCAGTAAGGGGGCCGGCAATCAGCCCCAGCATTTT
CDR3: CASSKGAGNQPQHF
J: TRBJ1-5
V: TRBV2
size: -
D: TRBD1

DNA: TGTGCCAGCAGGTACGGGACTAGCGGGTCCTACGAGCAGTACTTC
CDR3: CASRYGTSGSYEQYF
J: TRBJ2-7
V: TRBV27
size: -
D: TRBD2

DNA: TGTGCCAGCAAGGGCGACACAGGGGCAGGTCCTGGAGGCTACACCTTC
CDR3: CASKGDTGAGPGGYTF
J: TRBJ1-2
V: TRBV2
size: many
D: TRBD1

DNA: TGTGCCAGCAGCTTAAGGGTTGGACAGGGGCAAAAAAACACCATATATTTT
CDR3: CASSLRVGQGQKNTIYF
J: TRBJ1-3
V: TRBV7-3
size: -
D: TRBD1

DNA: TGTGCCAGCAGTTTCCAGGGTTCGGAGACCCAGTACTTC
CDR3: CASSFQGSETQYF
J: TRBJ2-5
V: TRBV12-3/TRBV12-4
size: -
D: -

DNA: TGTGCCAGCAGCCAAGGGAGGGCGAGGACCTACGAGCAGTACTTC
CDR3: CASSQGRARTYEQYF
J: TRBJ2-7
V: TRBV3-1/TRBV3-2
size: -
D: -

DNA: TGTGCCAGCAGCCGACTGGGGGGAAAGGATGGAGGAAACACCATATATTTT
CDR3: CASSRLGGKDGGNTIYF
J: TRBJ1-3
V: TRBV11-2
size: -
D: -

DNA: TGTGCCAGCAGCCAAAACCCGGGGGTGAATCAGCCCCAGCATTTT
CDR3: CASSQNPGVNQPQHF
J: TRBJ1-5
V: TRBV3-1/TRBV3-2
size: once
D: -

DNA: TGTGCCAGCTCACCACAGGGGTTGAACACTGAAGCTTTCTTT
CDR3: CASSPQGLNTEAFF
J: TRBJ1-1
V: TRBV18
size: -
D: -

DNA: TGTGCCACCAGTGACTCCGGGACTCCTGGGGTTCATGAGCAGTTCTTC
CDR3: CATSDSGTPGVHEQFF
J: TRBJ2-1
V: TRBV24-1
size: -
D: -

DNA: TGTGCCAGCAGCCAAGGTCCTAGCGGGCCCCAAGAGACCCAGTACTTC
CDR3: CASSQGPSGPQETQYF
J: TRBJ2-5
V: TRBV3-1/TRBV3-2
size: -
D: TRBD2

DNA: TGTGCCAGCAGCTCGGGACAGGGGTATGAAAAACTGTTTTTT
CDR3: CASSSGQGYEKLFF
J: TRBJ1-4
V: TRBV7-9
size: -
D: TRBD1

DNA: TGTGCCACCAGCAGAGATGGGAGCCGCGGGGGGGCCTATGAGCAGTTCTTC
CDR3: CATSRDGSRGGAYEQFF
J: TRBJ2-1
V: TRBV15
size: -
D: TRBD2

DNA: TGTGCCAGTAGTATTAGCAGGGATGGAAACACCATATATTTT
CDR3: CASSISRDGNTIYF
J: TRBJ1-3
V: TRBV19
size: -
D: -